The 2 T cell receptor beta chains in this list originate from one sample, sequenced in a study of cytomegalovirus exposure and HLA in healthy donors. TCRdb keeps only in-frame clones here, not all; method: immunoSEQ multiplex PCR. The sample consists of approximately 160,000 clones, about 86% of them appearing once. The specimen sequenced was PBMCs. Every receptor here comes from a woman under 30 in good health and CMV-seronegative.

The chain joins TRBV18 to TRBJ1-2; possibly TRBD1 for D (5 bases). The CDR3 has 15 amino acids. V was cut by 6 bases and J by 0 bases, with 14 bases left in between. Per the germline V gene, CDR1 is KGHSH and CDR2 is LQKENI. CDR3 sequence (DNA): TGTGCCAGCTCCCAGGGCCTATTAGCTAACTATGGCTACACCTTC. The encoded protein is CASSQGLLANYGYTF.

V is TRBV5-1 and J is TRBJ2-2, with 9 bases aligning to TRBD1. CDR1 and CDR2 from the germline V gene are SGHRS and YFSETQ. V gave up 2 bases and J gave up 1 base; unmatched junction bases: 15. CDR3 size: 20 residues. CDR3 loop: CASSFSIQGANKLNTGELFF. In nucleotides, the CDR3 is TGCGCCAGCAGCTTTTCTATACAGGGGGCTAATAAGCTGAACACCGGGGAGCTGTTTTTT.